This T cell receptor beta chain was retrieved from a study of blood T cell repertoires in COVID-19. Study information: Italy, Spain and the United States were the sources of the convalescent and acute COVID-19 samples. T cells, B-cell-depleted T cells, or PBMCs supplied cDNA or gDNA.

In the authors' workflow: Reference gene primer amplification yielded estimated nucleated cell counts. Measured with immunoSEQ multiplex PCR; TCRdb has only the in-frame clones, and not every one. That table supplies the V and J calls and clone size; D and trimming were determined from the DNA. Among fewer than 250,000 clones listed, approximately 90% were seen once. The length of the CDR3 is 16 residues. V gave up 3 bases and J gave up 0 bases, with 15 bases separating them. The germline V gene has CDR1 KGHSH and CDR2 LQKENI. This chain uses TRBV18 with TRBJ2-7; no firm D call. This receptor was obtained from a woman in her thirties or forties with acute or convalescent COVID-19. The sample comprised peripheral blood. In DNA form, the CDR3 reads TGTGCCAGCTCACCGGTGTCAGGTGCCAGCTCCTACGAGCAGTACGTC. As protein: CASSPVSGASSYEQYV.